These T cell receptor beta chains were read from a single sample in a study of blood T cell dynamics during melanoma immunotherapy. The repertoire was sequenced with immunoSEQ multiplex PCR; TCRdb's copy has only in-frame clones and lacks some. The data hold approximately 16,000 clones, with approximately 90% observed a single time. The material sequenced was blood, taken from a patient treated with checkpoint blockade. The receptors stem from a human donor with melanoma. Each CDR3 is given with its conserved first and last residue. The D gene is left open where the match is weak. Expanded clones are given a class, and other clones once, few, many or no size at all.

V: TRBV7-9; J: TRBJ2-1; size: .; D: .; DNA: TGTGCCAGCAGCTTATACGTTTCCGGGCAGGGCGATGGGGTCTTC; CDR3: CASSLYVSGQGDGVF
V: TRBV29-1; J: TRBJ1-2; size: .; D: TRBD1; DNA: TGCAGCGTTATTCCCGGGACAGGGTTGCATGGCTACACCTTC; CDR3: CSVIPGTGLHGYTF
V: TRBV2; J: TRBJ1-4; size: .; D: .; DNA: TGTGCCAGCAGGGAGGAAGAAAAACTGTTTTTT; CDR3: CASREEEKLFF
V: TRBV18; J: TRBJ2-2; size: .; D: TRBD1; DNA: TGTGCCAGCTCACGGACAGGGGGAGACACCGGGGAGCTGTTTTTT; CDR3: CASSRTGGDTGELFF
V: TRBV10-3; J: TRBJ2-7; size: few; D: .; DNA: TGTGCCATCAGTGAGGGCCTAGCTTTATCCTACGAGCAGTACTTC; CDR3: CAISEGLALSYEQYF
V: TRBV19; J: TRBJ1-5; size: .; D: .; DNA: TGTGCCAGTAGCGAGGGTGGGGGCAATCAGCCCCAGCATTTT; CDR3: CASSEGGGNQPQHF
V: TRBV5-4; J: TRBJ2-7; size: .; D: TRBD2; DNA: TGTGCCAGCAGCCCGGACGGGGGGGGGACCTACGAGCAGTACTTC; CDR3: CASSPDGGGTYEQYF
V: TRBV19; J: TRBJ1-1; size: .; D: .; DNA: TGTGCCAGTACTAGGACCGAGAACACTGAAGCTTTCTTT; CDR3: CASTRTENTEAFF
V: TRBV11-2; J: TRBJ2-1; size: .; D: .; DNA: TGTGCCAGCAGCCTCCGGCCCGGACGGCGCTCCTACAATGAGCAGTTCTTC; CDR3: CASSLRPGRRSYNEQFF
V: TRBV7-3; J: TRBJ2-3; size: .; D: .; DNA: TGTGCCAGCAGCTCCGGGACTGGCACAGATACGCAGTATTTT; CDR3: CASSSGTGTDTQYF
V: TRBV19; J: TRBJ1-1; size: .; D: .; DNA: TGTGCCAGTAGGCCACAGGGCCGGACCACTGAAGCTTTCTTT; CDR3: CASRPQGRTTEAFF
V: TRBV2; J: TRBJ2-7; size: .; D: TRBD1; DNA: TGTGCCAGCCGCCTACCCGGACAGGGCCACGAGCAGTACTTC; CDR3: CASRLPGQGHEQYF
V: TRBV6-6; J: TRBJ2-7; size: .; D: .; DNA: TGTGCCAGCAGTTCCCAGGGTCCCTACGAGCAGTACTTC; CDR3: CASSSQGPYEQYF
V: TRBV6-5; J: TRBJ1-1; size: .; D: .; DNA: TGTGCCAGCAGCTCAGGACAGTTGGGTGTTTTCTTT; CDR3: CASSSGQLGVFF
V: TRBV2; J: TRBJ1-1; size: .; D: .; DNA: TGTGCCAGCAGTGAGAACAGGGTGAACACTGAAGCTTTCTTT; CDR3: CASSENRVNTEAFF
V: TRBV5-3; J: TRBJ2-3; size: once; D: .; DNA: TGTGCCAGAAGTACCCTCAGGGTGGGGATCGTAGGCACAGATACGCAGTATTTT; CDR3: CARSTLRVGIVGTDTQYF
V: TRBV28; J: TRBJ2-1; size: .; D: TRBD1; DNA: TGTGCCAGCGTAGGGGGCCCGCGAAACAATGAGCAGTTCTTC; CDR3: CASVGGPRNNEQFF
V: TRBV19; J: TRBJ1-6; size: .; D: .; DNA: TGTGCCAGTAGTTTAGACAGATCCTATAATTCACCCCTCCACTTT; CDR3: CASSLDRSYNSPLHF
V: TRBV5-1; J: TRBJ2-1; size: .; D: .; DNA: TGCGCCAGCAGCTATCGAGGGGGGGCCGACAATGAGCAGTTCTTC; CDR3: CASSYRGGADNEQFF
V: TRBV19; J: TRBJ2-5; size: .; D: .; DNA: TGTGCCAGTAGTATCTGGGGAGAGACCCAGTACTTC; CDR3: CASSIWGETQYF
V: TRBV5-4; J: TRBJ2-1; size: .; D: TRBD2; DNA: TGTGCCAGCAGCTTGGCAGTTCCTAGCGGGGGGTACAATGAGCAGTTCTTC; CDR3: CASSLAVPSGGYNEQFF
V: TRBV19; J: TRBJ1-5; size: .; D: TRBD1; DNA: TGTGCCAGTAGTATGAGGACAGGGCATCGCAATCAGCCCCAGCATTTT; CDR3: CASSMRTGHRNQPQHF
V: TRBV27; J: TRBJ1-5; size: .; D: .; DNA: TGTGCCAGCAGTCTCCGGGGCCCTGGGGGCAATCAGCCCCAGCATTTT; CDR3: CASSLRGPGGNQPQHF
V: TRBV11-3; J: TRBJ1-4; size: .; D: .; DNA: TGTGCCAGCAGCTTCCGGGCTGGGGGAAAACTGTTTTTT; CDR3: CASSFRAGGKLFF
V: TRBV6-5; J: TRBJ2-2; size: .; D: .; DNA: TGTGCCAGCAAACAGGTTGTCCCCACCGGGGAGCTGTTTTTT; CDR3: CASKQVVPTGELFF
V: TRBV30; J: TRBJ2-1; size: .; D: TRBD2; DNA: TGTGCCTGGAGCGCAGCTAAGCGGGGGTCCTACAATGAGCAGTTCTTC; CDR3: CAWSAAKRGSYNEQFF
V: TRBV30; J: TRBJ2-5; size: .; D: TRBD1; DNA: TGTGCCTGGACCGGGACAGGGGTATTAAAGACCCAGTACTTC; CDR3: CAWTGTGVLKTQYF
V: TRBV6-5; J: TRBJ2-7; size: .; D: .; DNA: TGTGCCAGCAGTTACGGCGTCCGAGGCCTCTACGAGCAGTACTTC; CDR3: CASSYGVRGLYEQYF
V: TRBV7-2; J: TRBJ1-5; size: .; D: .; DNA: TGTGCCAGCAGCTCCGGCTCCCACAATCAGCCCCAGCATTTT; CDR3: CASSSGSHNQPQHF
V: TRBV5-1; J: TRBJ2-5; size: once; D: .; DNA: TGCGCCAGCAGCTTGGATCAGAAGCGGGAGACCCAGTACTTC; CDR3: CASSLDQKRETQYF
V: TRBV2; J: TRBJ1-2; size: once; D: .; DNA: TGTGCCAGCAGCGAATGGGGCACCCGCGGAGGCGGCTACACCTTC; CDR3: CASSEWGTRGGGYTF
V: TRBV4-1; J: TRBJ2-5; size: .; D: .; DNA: TGCGCCAGCAGCCAAGAGGATGTTGGCAGTCAAGAGACCCAGTACTTC; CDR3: CASSQEDVGSQETQYF
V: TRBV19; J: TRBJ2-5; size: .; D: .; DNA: TGTGCCAGTAGTATAGGAGGGGCTCAGTACTTC; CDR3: CASSIGGAQYF
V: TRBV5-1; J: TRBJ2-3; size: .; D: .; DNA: TGCGCCAGCGCTTACTTAGCGGATTATACGCAGTATTTT; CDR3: CASAYLADYTQYF